The 9 T cell receptor beta chains listed next were all sequenced from one sample in a study of molecular identifiers for immune sequencing clone quantification. TCRdb redid the calling of the PCR reads with MiXCR, one entry per CDR3 protein. The table has about 500,000 distinct CDR3 sequences, less than 30% seen once; the top ten hold approximately 0.76%. Sequencing was done on a sample of naive CD8+ T cells from blood, with Jurkat cell RNA spiked in. Subset described: FACS-sorted CD8+CD4-CCR7+CD45RA+ naive T cells. These receptor sequences come from a human donor in good health. Some libraries in this study had Jurkat cell RNA spiked in.

This clonotype was observed a single time. Since the CDR3 does not end with the conserved phenylalanine or tryptophan, this likely comes from a read error. The V and J genes are TRBV12-3 or TRBV12-4 and TRBJ2-5; TRBD1 matches at 7 bases. V shed 6 bases and J 5 bases; nucleotides not matched to a gene: 12. The CDR3 is 15 residues long. In DNA form, the CDR3 reads TGTGCCAGCAGGACTAACGACAGGGCGAAGGAGACCCAGTACTTA. Residues: CASRTNDRAKETQYL.

The sample holds many counts of this clonotype. The V and J genes are TRBV7-2 and TRBJ2-1; D tentatively reads TRBD1 or TRBD2 (5 bases each). V was cut by 5 bases and J by 7 bases, with 12 bases left in between. This CDR3 is built from 13 residues. CDR1 SGHTA and CDR2 FQGNSA come from the germline V gene. The CDR3 loop reads CASSRDLRNEQFF. In DNA, the CDR3 is TGTGCCAGCAGCCGGGACCTCCGTAATGAGCAGTTCTTC.

The genes are TRBV7-9 and TRBJ2-7; D perhaps matches TRBD2 (6 bases). The ends were cut back, 5 bases at V and 0 bases at J, with 17 bases in the middle. Germline CDR1 is SEHNR and CDR2 is FQNEAQ (reference sequence). The CDR3 runs to 16 residues. This CDR3 reads CASSPRGIWASYEQYF. DNA of the CDR3: TGTGCCAGCAGCCCCCGGGGGATCTGGGCCTCCTACGAGCAGTACTTC. Together with reference TRBV7-9 and TRBJ2-7, the CDR3 gives the full variable domain: DTGVSQNPRHKITKRGQNVTFRCDPISEHNRLYWYRQTLGQGPEFLTYFQNEAQLEKSRLLSDRFSAERPKGSFSTLEIQRTEQGDSAMYLCASSPRGIWASYEQYFGPGTRLTVT.

As regards this clonotype: Compared with germline, one end of the junction differs, possibly owing to a read error. In nucleotides, the CDR3 is TGTGCCAGCACCCAGGGAACCTACGTGCAGTACTTC. This sequence encodes CASTQGTYVQYF. The chain joins TRBV6-2 or TRBV6-3 to TRBJ2-7; a weak D match, TRBD1 (5 bases). Germline CDR1 MNHEY, CDR2 SVGEGT. This CDR3 spans 12 amino acids.

A few counts support this clonotype. CDR3 in DNA: TGTGCCAGCCGGAGCGAAGGGCGCGGCTATGGCTACACCTTC. Its translation: CASRSEGRGYGYTF. V is TRBV7-2 and J is TRBJ1-2; the D is unclear. The CDR3 totals 14 residues. The V end lost 8 bases, the J end lost 4 bases, and 17 bases lay between the germline ends. Germline values: CDR1 SGHTA, CDR2 FQGNSA.

The rearrangement joins TRBV20-1 to TRBJ2-3; 7 bases agree with TRBD1. Germline values: CDR1 DFQATT, CDR2 SNEGSKA (reference sequence). Unmatched junction bases numbered 14, after V lost 3 bases and J lost 8 bases. CDR3 length equals 15 residues. CDR3 DNA sequence: TGCAGTGCTAGGGGCGACTCAGGGGGACCAGTTACGCAGTATTTT. Its protein is CSARGDSGGPVTQYF.

In its sample, this clonotype was seen a few times. V is TRBV4-3 and J is TRBJ2-3, with 7 bases that match TRBD2. The CDR3 extends over 17 amino acids. Trimming at V came to 0 bases and at J to 2 bases, leaving 8 bases not matched to a gene. Per germline, CDR1 LGHNA and CDR2 YSLEER. CDR3 loop: CASSQERGGSLTDTQYF. The DNA of the CDR3 is TGCGCCAGCAGCCAAGAACGAGGCGGGAGCCTCACAGATACGCAGTATTTT.

This clonotype was recorded many times. The chain employs TRBV6-6 and TRBJ1-5; D not certain. The CDR3 consists of 17 residues. Germline V lookup: CDR1 MNHNY, CDR2 SVGAGI (reference sequence). V lost 2 bases and J lost 1, with 15 bases in between. Here the CDR3 reads CASSYDNLVWSNQPQHF. The CDR3 nucleotides are TGTGCCAGCAGTTACGATAACCTGGTTTGGAGCAATCAGCCCCAGCATTTT.

This clonotype was picked up a small number of times. The V gene is TRBV14, the J gene TRBJ2-7, with no clear D. Trimming removed 0 bases from V and 5 bases from J, with 11 bases in between. CDR1 is SGHDN and CDR2 is FVKESK in the germline V gene. The CDR3 is 14 amino acids. CDR3 sequence: CASSQEGNTHEQYF. The CDR3 DNA is TGTGCCAGCAGCCAAGAGGGTAACACTCACGAGCAGTACTTC.